A single sample gave rise to the 8 T cell receptor beta chains below, sequenced in a study of blood T cell repertoires in COVID-19. The protocol was immunoSEQ multiplex PCR, while the TCRdb copy is restricted to in-frame clones and leaves out a portion. The data hold over 150,000 clones, with around 82% observed a single time. Material for sequencing was peripheral blood. Receptors were obtained from a man between 65 and 85 years old with active or convalescent COVID-19.

The chain couples TRBV27 to TRBJ2-7, with TRBD2 identical over 13 bases. Per the germline V gene, CDR1 is MNHEY and CDR2 is SMNVEV (reference sequence). With V trimmed by 4 bases and J by 6 bases, 9 bases remained unmatched. The CDR3 runs to 16 residues. The CDR3 protein is CASSSLRTSGSGEQYF. CDR3 nucleotide sequence: TGTGCCAGCAGTTCTTTGAGGACTAGCGGGAGTGGCGAGCAGTACTTC.

The chain uses TRBV5-8 and TRBJ1-5; D is perhaps TRBD1 (5 bases). CDR3 length: 13 residues. Germline V CDR1 and CDR2: SGHTS, YDEGEE. Between the trimmed V and J ends, which lost 4 bases and 7 bases, there was a span of 12 bases. This chain's CDR3 is CASSPGVSQPQHF. The DNA for the CDR3 is TGTGCCAGCAGCCCGGGGGTTTCACAGCCCCAGCATTTT.

This chain joins TRBV27 and TRBJ2-2; 8 nucleotides agree with TRBD2. Germline CDR1 reads MNHEY; CDR2 reads SMNVEV (reference sequence). The CDR3 contains 16 residues. After removal of 5 bases from V and 1 base from J, the junction contained 6 bases not matched to a gene. The CDR3 DNA reads TGTGCCAGCAGTCGGCCACTAGCGGTGAACACCGGGGAGCTGTTTTTT. Residues: CASSRPLAVNTGELFF.

The chain combines TRBV19 with TRBJ1-2, with a weak D call TRBD1 (5 bases). Germline loops: CDR1 LNHDA, CDR2 SQIVND (reference sequence). The length of the CDR3 is 14 residues. Trimming left V 3 bases short and J 8 bases short, with 16 bases between. The CDR3 DNA sequence: TGTGCCAGTAGTATGGGCAGGGTGCAATCGGGCTACACCTTC. It yields the protein CASSMGRVQSGYTF.

The CDR3 DNA follows: TGCAGTGCTTCCAGCTACAATGAGCAGTTCTTC. Protein: CSASSYNEQFF. This chain uses TRBV20-1 with TRBJ2-1; D gene ambiguous. This CDR3 region has 11 residues. V was clipped by 5 bases and J by 3 bases, with 5 bases between them. Germline assignment: CDR1 DFQATT and CDR2 SNEGSKA (reference sequence).

The rearrangement uses TRBV6-6 and TRBJ1-2; 7 bases are a match to TRBD1. V shed 7 bases, J shed 4 bases, and the junction held 9 bases outside the gene matches. The length of the CDR3 is 14 residues. CDR1 is MNHNY, CDR2 SVGAGI, per germline (reference sequence). CDR3 nucleotides: TGTGCCAGCAATCAGGGAGACAGGGTCTATGGCTACACCTTC. Amino acid sequence: CASNQGDRVYGYTF.

The chain is built from TRBV4-1 and TRBJ1-1; 7 bases align to TRBD1. V was clipped by 0 bases and J by 1 base; unmatched bases: 5. The CDR3 loop spans 16 amino acids. The germline gives CDR1 MGHRA, CDR2 YSYEKL. The CDR3 is CASSQDSWTGNTEAFF. The CDR3 nucleotides read TGCGCCAGCAGCCAAGACTCTTGGACAGGGAACACTGAAGCTTTCTTT.

This clone has just a few counts. This chain links TRBV5-1 with TRBJ2-5; unclear D gene. Germline loops: CDR1 SGHRS, CDR2 YFSETQ. This CDR3 has 13 residues. V lost 4 bases, J lost 2 bases, and 9 bases lay in between. The CDR3 DNA reads TGCGCCAGCAGCCGTACAGAGCAAGAGACCCAGTACTTC. Its protein is CASSRTEQETQYF.